What follows are 21 T cell receptor beta chains derived from one specimen sequenced in a study of beta chain features in type 1 diabetes. For these TCRs, the target antigens are not known. General study findings and limits: TCRB CDR3 length was moderately but significantly reduced in all four CD4+ subsets of Type 1 diabetes patients.

Sequencing targeted expressed TCRB transcripts, as all isolated RNA had been reverse transcribed. Measured with immunoSEQ multiplex PCR; TCRdb has only the in-frame clones, and not every one. This table holds 15,000 or so clones, 70% found once. The sample taken for sequencing was stem cell memory CD4+ T cells from blood. All receptors come from a man under 40 with type 1 diabetes.

CDR3: CASSPDQGNQPQHF. CDR3 nucleotide sequence: TGTGCCAGCTCACCAGACCAGGGCAATCAGCCCCAGCATTTT. The V gene is TRBV18, the J gene TRBJ1-5; no clear D. From germline, CDR1 is KGHSH and CDR2 LQKENI. The V and J ends lost 2 bases and 2 bases respectively, with 7 bases between them. The CDR3 extends over 14 amino acids.

In the case of this clone: The same CDR3 can be traced to other DNA sequences in this sample. This rearrangement joins TRBV2 to TRBJ2-1; 8 bases match TRBD2. The CDR3 has 15 amino acids. The V and J ends lost 6 bases and 7 bases, in that order; junction bases with no gene match: 11. Germline CDR1 SNHLY, CDR2 FYNNEI. CDR3 sequence (DNA): TGTGCCAGCAGGGGCGGGCGGGGGGCCCTGAATGAGCAGTTCTTC. Amino acid sequence: CASRGGRGALNEQFF.

A remark on this clone: The sample carries other DNA sequences with the same CDR3. The genes are TRBV19 and TRBJ2-4; a weak D match, TRBD1 (6 bases). CDR1 is LNHDA, CDR2 SQIVND, per germline (reference sequence). V dropped 8 bases and J dropped 0 bases, with 11 bases sitting between them. The CDR3 covers 14 residues. CDR3 DNA: TGTGCCAGTTTGTCACAGGGAGCCAAAAACATTCAGTACTTC. The encoded protein is CASLSQGAKNIQYF.

This chain connects TRBV19 to TRBJ1-2; no clear D gene. This CDR3 spans 12 amino acids. Trimming took 4 bases from V and 2 from J, leaving 5 bases between them. Germline V gives CDR1 LNHDA, CDR2 SQIVND (reference sequence). In nucleotides, the CDR3 is TGTGCCAGTAGTACGAGAAACTATGGCTACACCTTC. Protein product: CASSTRNYGYTF.

The DNA of the CDR3 is TGCGCCAGCAGCCAAGTATCAGGGGAAGAGGTTATTGGCAAAAACATTCAGTACTTC. Its translation is CASSQVSGEEVIGKNIQYF. This chain links TRBV4-1 with TRBJ2-4, with a possible D match to TRBD1 (6 bases). The germline gives CDR1 MGHRA, CDR2 YSYEKL. V lost 1 base and J 3 bases, leaving 22 bases between the germline ends. The CDR3 spans 19 residues.

V is TRBV4-3 and J is TRBJ2-3; 11 positions agree with TRBD2. V shed 2 bases, J shed 4 bases, and the junction held 14 bases outside the gene matches. The germline V gene has CDR1 LGHNA and CDR2 YSLEER. This CDR3 is 19 amino acids long. The CDR3 DNA follows: TGCGCCAGCAGCCAATCCCCGTTACTAGCGGGGGCCTCCCCAGATACGCAGTATTTT. It is translated as CASSQSPLLAGASPDTQYF.

CDR3 coding DNA: TGCGCCAGCAGCCAAGATCTGGGCAGGGGTGGCTATGGCTACACCTTC. Amino acid sequence: CASSQDLGRGGYGYTF. This chain links TRBV4-1 with TRBJ1-2; D perhaps matches TRBD1 (6 bases). Germline V CDR1 and CDR2: MGHRA, YSYEKL. V gave up 0 bases and J gave up 4 bases, with 15 bases separating them. The CDR3 is 16 residues long.

J is TRBJ2-3 and V is TRBV7-6, with 7 positions matching TRBD1. The trim removed 5 bases at V and 1 base at J, leaving 9 bases unmatched. CDR3 size: 16 residues. Germline assignment: CDR1 SGHVS and CDR2 FNYEAQ. Written as DNA, the CDR3 is TGTGCCAGCAGCGTAAGACAGGGTGTTCGCACAGATACGCAGTATTTT. Residues: CASSVRQGVRTDTQYF.

The chain links TRBV4-3 to TRBJ2-3; TRBD2 agrees at 10 bases. CDR3 length: 21 residues. The trim removed 1 base at V and 5 bases at J, leaving 21 bases unmatched. Germline-derived CDR1 and CDR2 are LGHNA and YSLEER. Here the CDR3 DNA reads TGCGCCAGCAGCCAAGCTTCCAGCGGGGGGGCTCTCTCGATCAACAGAGATACGCAGTATTTT. Translated, it gives CASSQASSGGALSINRDTQYF.

The chain carries TRBV2 and TRBJ2-7; the D is unclear. Trimming removed 3 bases from V and 0 bases from J, with 9 bases in between. CDR1 and CDR2 from the germline V gene are SNHLY and FYNNEI. The CDR3 contains 14 residues. This chain's CDR3 is CASSDFYSSYEQYF. In DNA, the CDR3 is TGTGCCAGCAGTGACTTTTATTCCTCCTACGAGCAGTACTTC.

The V gene is TRBV21-1, the J gene TRBJ1-1; TRBD1, the D gene given by the table, was not confirmed from the DNA. TRBV21-1 is a documented pseudogene. This CDR3 has 20 amino acids. The CDR3 region has the DNA TGTGCCAGCAGCAAAGTTGGGCCTTGGCAGTTTGGGTCCCCGAACACTGAAGCTTTCTTT. As protein: CASSKVGPWQFGSPNTEAFF.

The chain carries TRBV7-2 and TRBJ1-1; D unresolved. This CDR3 has 13 amino acids. V dropped 2 bases and J dropped 0 bases, with 4 bases sitting between them. Germline-derived CDR1 and CDR2 are SGHTA and FQGNSA. The CDR3 DNA follows: TGTGCCAGCAGCTTACCAGTGAACACTGAAGCTTTCTTT. As protein: CASSLPVNTEAFF.

This clone has only a few counts. The chain links TRBV29-1 to TRBJ2-3; 10 nucleotides align to TRBD2. This CDR3 spans 14 amino acids. Germline V gene sequence: CDR1 SQVTM, CDR2 ANQGSEA. The J segment lost 6 bases and the V segment lost 3 bases, leaving 6 bases of the junction unmatched. The CDR3 sequence is CSVEASGGSDTQYF. The CDR3 DNA sequence: TGCAGCGTTGAGGCTAGCGGGGGATCGGATACGCAGTATTTT.

This chain uses TRBV11-2 with TRBJ1-2; 7 bases match TRBD1. The CDR3 consists of 12 residues. V was clipped by 5 bases and J by 6 bases; unmatched bases: 3. Germline V gene sequence: CDR1 SGHAT, CDR2 FQNNGV. DNA for the CDR3: TGTGCCAGCAGCCAGGGGGTCAATGGCTACACCTTC. The encoded protein is CASSQGVNGYTF.

This chain joins TRBV29-1 and TRBJ1-1; 7 bases line up with TRBD1. The CDR3 length is 14 residues. The germline CDR1 and CDR2 sequences are SQVTM and ANQGSEA. With V trimmed by 6 bases and J by 6 bases, 13 bases remained unmatched. The CDR3 is CSVEPRQGGPEAFF. CDR3 DNA: TGCAGCGTAGAACCGAGACAGGGTGGTCCTGAAGCTTTCTTT. Full variable domain (outside the CDR3, taken from reference TRBV29-1 and TRBJ1-1): SAVISQKPSRDICQRGTSLTIQCQVDSQVTMMFWYRQQPGQSLTLIATANQGSEATYESGFVIDKFPISRPNLTFSTLTVSNMSPEDSSIYLCSVEPRQGGPEAFFGQGTRLTVV.

This clone has just one count. The chain uses TRBV5-1 and TRBJ1-1, with D possibly matching TRBD1 (6 bases). The CDR3 has 14 residues. CDR1 and CDR2 from the germline V gene are SGHRS and YFSETQ. Trimming removed 4 bases from V and 1 base from J, with 11 bases in between. CDR3 sequence reads: CASSVGTRNTEAFF. CDR3 in DNA: TGCGCCAGCAGCGTAGGGACAAGGAACACTGAAGCTTTCTTT.

The V and J genes are TRBV6-6 and TRBJ2-7, with D possibly TRBD2 on 6 matching bases. The germline CDR1 and CDR2 sequences are MNHNY and SVGAGI (reference sequence). The CDR3 runs to 14 residues. V gave up 8 bases and J gave up 0 bases, with 14 bases separating them. In DNA, the CDR3 is TGTGCCAGCTCGGAGCGGGTGCCCTCCTACGAGCAGTACTTC. This sequence encodes CASSERVPSYEQYF.

This clone was seen a few times. The V call is TRBV5-4, the J call TRBJ2-1; TRBD2 agrees at 13 bases. J gave up 0 bases and V 6 bases, and 3 bases lay outside the gene matches. Germline V gene sequence: CDR1 SGHNT, CDR2 YYREEE (reference sequence). The CDR3 has 16 residues. The CDR3 protein is CASTTSGGFSYNEQFF. CDR3 DNA sequence: TGTGCCAGCACGACTAGCGGGGGGTTCTCCTACAATGAGCAGTTCTTC.

The genes are TRBV2 and TRBJ2-1; D remains unclear. V shed 6 bases and J shed 10 bases, with 10 bases lying between them. This CDR3 is 11 amino acids long. Germline V lookup: CDR1 SNHLY, CDR2 FYNNEI. CDR3 nucleotides: TGTGCCAGCAGCCCGAGATGGGAGCAGTTCTTC. Residues: CASSPRWEQFF.

The chain employs TRBV4-2 and TRBJ2-1; D call uncertain. V was pared by 0 bases and J by 9 bases, with 15 bases between. The germline V gene has CDR1 LGHNA and CDR2 YNFKEQ. The CDR3 runs 15 residues. CDR3 loop: CASSQDPARMGEQFF. The CDR3 DNA sequence: TGTGCCAGCAGCCAAGATCCGGCTAGGATGGGTGAGCAGTTCTTC.

This clone turned up a few times. An end of the junction does not agree with germline; a read error may underlie this. The rearrangement joins TRBV7-7 to TRBJ2-3; D is ambiguous. Germline values: CDR1 SSHAT, CDR2 FNYEAQ (reference sequence). The CDR3 loop spans 14 amino acids. DNA for the CDR3: TGTGCTAGCAGCTCACAGTTAAGCACAGATACGCAGTATTTT. Translating it yields CASSSQLSTDTQYF. Supplemented by reference TRBV7-7 and TRBJ2-3, the full variable domain reads GAGVSQSPRYKVTKRGQDVTLRCDPISSHATLYWYQQALGQGPEFLTYFNYEAQPDKSGLPSDRFSAERPEGSISTLTIQRTEQRDSAMYRCASSSQLSTDTQYFGPGTRLTVL.